The TCR beta chain described here comes from a study of Ad26.COV2.S vaccination and SARS-CoV-2 variants. Study-level results: Spike-specific CD8+ and CD4+ T cell responses reportedly showed substantial breadth after vaccination. Spike-specific TCR breadth in vaccine recipients exceeded that seen in placebo recipients. Estimates derived from TCR breadth and depth analyses may have underestimated total T cell responses.

The germline V gene encodes CDR1 SGHTS and CDR2 YDEGEE. The V gene lost 4 bases and the J gene lost 0 bases, with 10 bases spanning the gap. This CDR3 comprises 14 residues. Details on this clone: The target antigen is unknown.

Sequencing was performed with immunoSEQ multiplex PCR; in TCRdb, only in-frame clones are kept and a portion is missing. Of about 350,000 clones listed, just over 90% are singletons. Here the sequenced sample was peripheral blood, taken after recovery from COVID-19. This TCR was recovered from a human donor who had recovered from COVID-19. The rearrangement joins TRBV5-8 to TRBJ1-1; perhaps TRBD1 as D (6 bases). CDR3 sequence reads: CASSKTGMNTEAFF. DNA of the CDR3: TGTGCCAGCAGCAAAACAGGGATGAACACTGAAGCTTTCTTT.